This is a list of T cell receptor beta chains from one sample in a study of early T cells in non-severe SARS-CoV-2 infection. Via MiXCR, TCRdb re-called the 5' RACE reads, giving one row per CDR3 protein. The top ten clones hold around 4.7% of a sample with about 63,000 distinct CDR3 sequences, approximately 13% of them seen once. Source material: whole blood. All receptors come from an adult who was a healthcare worker with PCR-confirmed SARS-CoV-2 infection or an uninfected control (not recorded which). CDR3s include the opening cysteine and the closing phenylalanine or tryptophan.

V	length	J	CDR3
TRBV3-1	14	TRBJ2-1	CASSPRTSGAWQFF
TRBV20-1	16	TRBJ2-3	CSATDGTGSGPDTQYF
TRBV6-5	15	TRBJ2-7	CASSYPTGKSYEQYF
TRBV6-5	16	TRBJ1-4	CASSYSFKAPEEKLFF
TRBV29-1	13	TRBJ1-4	CSVLAKSNEKLFF
TRBV6-2/TRBV6-3	16	TRBJ1-3	CASSYRAARSGNTIYF
TRBV11-2	17	TRBJ2-7	CASSWAASGPGAYEQYF
TRBV29-1	13	TRBJ1-2	CSVSGGGPYGYTF
TRBV5-4	16	TRBJ2-7	CASSLGYWESSYEQYF
TRBV6-6	17	TRBJ2-7	CASSPGTSGAYLREQYF
TRBV19	14	TRBJ1-4	CASLRQLGDEKLFF
TRBV5-1	16	TRBJ2-3	CASRPEVLGSTDTQYF
TRBV7-9	13	TRBJ2-4	CASKRAGTNIQYF
TRBV28	13	TRBJ1-1	CASTQPLTPEAFF
TRBV29-1	10	TRBJ2-7	CSVHTGEQYF
TRBV29-1	10	TRBJ1-1	CSGGRAEAFF
TRBV2	16	TRBJ2-1	CASSEEQTGSMSEQFF
TRBV7-2	14	TRBJ1-1	CASSMGQGATEAFF
TRBV7-3	14	TRBJ2-1	CASSLQSGPNEQFF
TRBV5-4	16	TRBJ2-2	CASSHENRGRAGELFF
TRBV20-1	13	TRBJ2-3	CSVPTGSTDTQYF
TRBV30	14	TRBJ2-7	CASNLSGGVGEQYF
TRBV29-1	15	TRBJ1-5	CSVQMGENSNQPQHF
TRBV30	14	TRBJ2-3	CAWSVLDNTDTQYF
TRBV5-1	13	TRBJ1-6	CASRGSNNSPLHF
TRBV27	15	TRBJ2-7	CASSSERGNTYEQYF
TRBV7-7	16	TRBJ2-5	CASSLALGGQGETQYF
TRBV2	12	TRBJ1-1	CASRGQNTEVFF
TRBV6-2/TRBV6-3	16	TRBJ2-1	CASTRPSGGRYNEQFF
TRBV9	13	TRBJ1-5	CASSLEGGQPQHF
TRBV7-8	12	TRBJ2-1	CASSALNNEQFF
TRBV7-2	15	TRBJ2-5	CASSGGTYRQETQYF
TRBV7-9	17	TRBJ1-2	CASSSHPDRGRSYGYTF
TRBV6-1	16	TRBJ1-2	CASSEAKLGSNYGYTF
TRBV5-1	14	TRBJ2-2	CASSPARATGELFF
TRBV7-3	15	TRBJ2-5	CASSFSASSQETQYF
TRBV7-6	13	TRBJ2-7	CASSPDDLYEQYF
TRBV27	15	TRBJ1-1	CASSPQPTRNTEAFF
TRBV7-3	14	TRBJ2-5	CASSSTGFQETQYF
TRBV29-1	15	TRBJ2-5	CSVGLGQRYQETQYF
TRBV7-2	13	TRBJ2-3	CASSFGATDTQYF
TRBV29-1	12	TRBJ1-2	CSVVDGLYGYTF
TRBV3-1	13	TRBJ2-5	CASSRGLQETQYF
TRBV10-1	14	TRBJ2-5	CASSDRRGQETQYF
TRBV20-1	12	TRBJ1-1	CSASKGATEAFF
TRBV4-1	17	TRBJ2-1	CASSLRVPGLAYNEQFF
TRBV10-3	14	TRBJ2-1	CAISFSESYNEQFF
TRBV6-2/TRBV6-3	13	TRBJ1-5	CASTTTGAQPQHF